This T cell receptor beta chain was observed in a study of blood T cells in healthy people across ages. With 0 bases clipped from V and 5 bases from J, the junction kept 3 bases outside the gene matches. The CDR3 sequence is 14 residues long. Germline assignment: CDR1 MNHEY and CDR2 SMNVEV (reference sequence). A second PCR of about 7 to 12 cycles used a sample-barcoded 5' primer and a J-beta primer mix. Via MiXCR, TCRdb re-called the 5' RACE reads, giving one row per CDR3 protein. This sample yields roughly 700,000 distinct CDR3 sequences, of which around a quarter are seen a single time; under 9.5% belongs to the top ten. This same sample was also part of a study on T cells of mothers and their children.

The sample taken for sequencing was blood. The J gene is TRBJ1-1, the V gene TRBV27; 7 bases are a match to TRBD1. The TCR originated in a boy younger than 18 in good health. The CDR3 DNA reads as TGTGCCAGCAGTTTATCGTCGGGACAGACTGAAGCTTTCTTT. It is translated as CASSLSSGQTEAFF.